Listed here are 28 T cell receptor beta chains from one sample, sequenced in a study of blood T cell repertoires in COVID-19. Generated by immunoSEQ multiplex PCR, the TCRdb table keeps only in-frame clones and is missing some. This sample yields more than 350,000 clones, of which 80% to 90% are seen a single time; under 4% belongs to the top ten. Sequencing was done on a sample of peripheral blood. The receptors originated from a woman aged 25 to 39 with COVID-19, enrolled during active disease.

V gene TRBV5-4 combines with J gene TRBJ2-1; 12 bases map to TRBD1. Unmatched junction bases numbered 9, after V lost 4 bases and J lost 7 bases. This CDR3 is 16 amino acids long. The V gene's germline CDR1 is SGHNT and CDR2 YYREEE (reference sequence). The CDR3 DNA follows: TGTGCCAGCAGCCCGAGGGGGGACAGGGGGCGTAATGAGCAGTTCTTC. Translation: CASSPRGDRGRNEQFF.

J is TRBJ2-3 and V is TRBV15; 11 bases agree with TRBD2. V was pared by 3 bases and J by 0 bases, with 17 bases of the junction left unmatched. From germline, CDR1 is LNHNV and CDR2 YYDKDF (reference sequence). The CDR3 runs 21 residues. The CDR3 nucleotides are TGTGCCACCAGCAGTCCCCCGGGAACTAGCGGGGGTGGGGCTAGCACAGATACGCAGTATTTT. It translates to CATSSPPGTSGGGASTDTQYF. Variable domain in full (rest from reference TRBV15 and TRBJ2-3): DAMVIQNPRYQVTQFGKPVTLSCSQTLNHNVMYWYQQKSSQAPKLLFHYYDKDFNNEADTPDNFQSRRPNTSFCFLDIRSPGLGDTAMYLCATSSPPGTSGGGASTDTQYFGPGTRLTVL.

J is TRBJ2-5 and V is TRBV5-1; 8 positions agree with TRBD2. This CDR3 region has 17 residues. Germline values: CDR1 SGHRS, CDR2 YFSETQ. V lost 0 bases, J lost 4 bases, and 11 bases stayed unmatched. CDR3 DNA sequence: TGCGCCAGCAGCTTGGACGGCTTGGCGGGGGGAAGAGAGACCCAGTACTTC. Protein sequence: CASSLDGLAGGRETQYF.

The chain has TRBV21-1 and TRBJ1-2. TRBV21-1 is given as a pseudogene. The CDR3 sequence is 16 residues long. Written as DNA, the CDR3 is TGTGCCAGCAGACTAGCTCCCCGGCCAGAGGACTATGGCTACACCTTC. Its translation: CASRLAPRPEDYGYTF.

The V call is TRBV10-3, the J call TRBJ2-3; perhaps TRBD2 as D (5 bases). The germline V gene encodes CDR1 ENHRY and CDR2 SYGVKD. The length of the CDR3 is 12 residues. Trimming pared 8 bases from V and 2 bases from J, leaving 8 bases between. This CDR3 is CAIGSDTDTQYF. CDR3 nucleotides: TGTGCCATCGGGAGTGACACAGATACGCAGTATTTT.

The chain combines TRBV7-9 with TRBJ1-4; 10 bases match TRBD1. Trimming cost V 4 bases and J 1 base; bases outside gene matches: 3. There are 16 residues in the CDR3. The germline V gene encodes CDR1 SEHNR and CDR2 FQNEAQ (reference sequence). This CDR3 reads CASSYGQGGTNEKLFF. Written as DNA, the CDR3 is TGTGCCAGCAGCTACGGACAGGGGGGAACTAATGAAAAACTGTTTTTT.

The CDR3: CASSQDSGFNEQFF. Here the CDR3 DNA reads TGCGCCAGCAGCCAAGATTCAGGTTTTAATGAGCAGTTCTTC. This sequence joins TRBV4-3 and TRBJ2-1; D gene ambiguous. This CDR3 has 14 residues. The germline V gene encodes CDR1 LGHNA and CDR2 YSLEER. With 0 bases removed from V and 7 bases from J, the gap between germline ends came to 10 bases.

The V call is TRBV19, the J call TRBJ1-5; D is undetermined. V was pared by 6 bases and J by 7 bases, with 13 bases between. The germline CDR1 and CDR2 sequences are LNHDA and SQIVND (reference sequence). This CDR3 has 13 residues. The CDR3: CASSPWSDQPQHF. CDR3 coding DNA: TGTGCCAGTAGCCCTTGGAGTGACCAGCCCCAGCATTTT.

V gene TRBV6-2 or TRBV6-3 combines with J gene TRBJ2-3, with 9 bases identical to TRBD1. CDR1 is MNHEY and CDR2 is SVGEGT in the germline V gene. V dropped 0 bases and J dropped 4; count of bases not matched to a gene: 2. This CDR3 is built from 15 residues. The CDR3 nucleotides read TGTGCCAGCAGTTACTCACAGGGGGCCCCAGATACGCAGTATTTT. Translation gives CASSYSQGAPDTQYF.

About this clone itself: Other DNA sequences within the sample encode an identical CDR3. This chain links TRBV2 with TRBJ2-3; 8 nucleotides agree with TRBD2. In germline, CDR1 is SNHLY, CDR2 FYNNEI. The CDR3 runs to 14 residues. The J segment lost 5 bases and the V segment lost 1 base, leaving 2 bases of the junction unmatched. The chain's CDR3 is CASSEGLAGDTQYF. DNA for the CDR3: TGTGCCAGCAGTGAAGGGCTAGCGGGAGATACGCAGTATTTT.

This rearrangement joins TRBV5-6 to TRBJ2-1; the match to TRBD1 covers 8 bases. This CDR3 comprises 15 residues. J was trimmed by 5 bases and V by 3 bases; bases with no gene match: 7. Germline V lookup: CDR1 SGHDT, CDR2 YYEEEE. The CDR3 here is CASSSGDRLNNEQFF. As DNA, the CDR3 is TGTGCCAGCAGCTCCGGGGACAGGCTAAACAATGAGCAGTTCTTC.

The chain joins TRBV6-4 to TRBJ2-1, with TRBD1 matching 10 bases. Losses at the gene ends were 6 bases for V and 1 base for J; bases not matched to a gene: 12. Germline-derived CDR1 and CDR2 are MRHNA and SNTAGT. The CDR3 has 18 residues. In nucleotides, the CDR3 is TGTGCCAGCAGCCTGACAGGGGGCTTCTTTAATTCCTACAATGAGCAGTTCTTC. Protein sequence: CASSLTGGFFNSYNEQFF.

V usage is TRBV4-1 and J usage is TRBJ1-3, with 12 nucleotides matching TRBD1. The J segment lost 8 bases and the V segment lost 4 bases, leaving 9 bases of the junction unmatched. The CDR3 is 16 amino acids. The germline V gene has CDR1 MGHRA and CDR2 YSYEKL. The CDR3 sequence: CASSRLTGTGGYTIYF. DNA for the CDR3: TGCGCCAGCAGCCGCCTCACCGGGACAGGGGGCTACACCATATATTTT.

This clone was recorded once. The rearrangement joins TRBV2 to TRBJ2-1; tentatively, D is TRBD2 (5 bases). Per the germline V gene, CDR1 is SNHLY and CDR2 is FYNNEI. Between the trimmed V and J ends, which lost 8 bases and 9 bases, there was a span of 20 bases. The CDR3 has 14 residues. Written as DNA, the CDR3 is TGTGCCAGCGGAGGAGCGGCTACATTGTTTGAGCAGTTCTTC. Its translation: CASGGAATLFEQFF.

The genes are TRBV4-3 and TRBJ1-3; D unresolved. Looked up from germline, CDR1 is LGHNA and CDR2 is YSLEER. The V and J ends lost 0 bases and 0 bases respectively, with 6 bases between them. The CDR3 is 15 amino acids. Here the CDR3 DNA reads TGCGCCAGCAGCCAAGATTTAAACTCTGGAAACACCATATATTTT. Translation gives CASSQDLNSGNTIYF.

V gene TRBV9 combines with J gene TRBJ2-3; 12 bases align to TRBD2. V shed 1 base and J 5 bases; nucleotides not matched to a gene: 2. The V gene's germline CDR1 is SGDLS and CDR2 YYNGEE. The CDR3 spans 15 residues. In nucleotides, the CDR3 is TGTGCCAGCAGCGTAACTAGCGGGGGGCTAGATACGCAGTATTTT. Translating it yields CASSVTSGGLDTQYF.

The V call is TRBV18, the J call TRBJ2-5, with D possibly being TRBD2 (5 bases). The V gene lost 3 bases and the J gene lost 2 bases, with 13 bases spanning the gap. Germline CDR1 is KGHSH and CDR2 is LQKENI. This CDR3 has 15 amino acids. The CDR3 region has the DNA TGTGCCAGCTCACCCCTCGGGGAGACACAAGAGACCCAGTACTTC. Amino acid sequence: CASSPLGETQETQYF.

This chain uses TRBV27 with TRBJ2-2, with 7 bases fitting TRBD2. The V and J ends lost 4 bases and 8 bases, in that order; junction bases with no gene match: 13. This CDR3 spans 16 amino acids. Germline assignment: CDR1 MNHEY and CDR2 SMNVEV (reference sequence). The CDR3 spells CASSSSSTGGGGELFF. Here the CDR3 DNA reads TGTGCCAGCAGTTCCTCCAGCACGGGGGGTGGAGGGGAGCTGTTTTTT.

V is TRBV6-2 or TRBV6-3 and J is TRBJ2-7; D remains unclear. V was trimmed by 6 bases and J by 5 bases, leaving 11 bases between them. This CDR3 is built from 12 residues. CDR1 MNHEY and CDR2 SVGEGT come from the germline V gene. The CDR3 here is CASSQTGDEQYF. Written as DNA, the CDR3 is TGTGCCAGCAGCCAGACTGGAGACGAGCAGTACTTC.

The V and J genes are TRBV6-2 or TRBV6-3 and TRBJ2-5; tentatively, D is TRBD2 (6 bases). The CDR3 sequence is 16 residues long. The germline V gene encodes CDR1 MNHEY and CDR2 SVGEGT. V was shortened by 2 bases and J by 5 bases, with 18 bases between the two germline ends. The CDR3 DNA reads TGTGCCAGCAGTTACGGAAGGGAGGCCCTTTATGAGACCCAGTACTTC. Protein product: CASSYGREALYETQYF.

The genes are TRBV29-1 and TRBJ2-3, with 9 positions matching TRBD1. The junction had 6 bases not matched to a gene; V was cut back by 7 bases and J by 10 bases. In germline, CDR1 is SQVTM, CDR2 ANQGSEA. The CDR3 loop spans 11 amino acids. Here the CDR3 reads CSADRGEAQYF. In DNA form, the CDR3 reads TGCAGCGCCGACAGGGGGGAGGCGCAGTATTTT.

The CDR3 spells CASTIRGGGDNEKLFF. The CDR3 DNA follows: TGTGCCAGCACCATTAGGGGCGGTGGTGATAATGAAAAACTGTTTTTT. The rearrangement uses TRBV7-8 and TRBJ1-4; TRBD1 is a possible D gene (5 bases). The germline V gene encodes CDR1 SGHVS and CDR2 FQNEAQ. Trimming left V 7 bases short and J 4 bases short, with 19 bases between. The CDR3 spans 16 residues.

The chain recombines TRBV4-3 with TRBJ2-2; D gene unclear. The germline V gene has CDR1 LGHNA and CDR2 YSLEER. V was clipped by 5 bases and J by 2 bases, with 12 bases between them. The CDR3 runs 15 residues. CDR3 in amino acids: CASSVGVANTGELFF. The CDR3 DNA is TGCGCCAGCAGCGTAGGAGTGGCAAACACCGGGGAGCTGTTTTTT.

The chain combines TRBV6-5 with TRBJ2-5; weak D call: TRBD1 (6 bases). Trimming left V 8 bases short and J 2 bases short, with 12 bases between. Germline-derived CDR1 and CDR2 are MNHEY and SVGAGI. This CDR3 region has 13 residues. This CDR3 is CASSGQKQETQYF. CDR3 sequence (DNA): TGTGCCAGCTCTGGACAGAAACAAGAGACCCAGTACTTC.

This chain links TRBV7-9 with TRBJ1-2, with D unclear. Germline V gene data show CDR1 as SEHNR and CDR2 as FQNEAQ (reference sequence). The V end was cut by 5 bases, the J end by 2 bases, with 18 bases between. This CDR3 comprises 16 residues. CDR3 sequence: CASSQDKYKANYGYTF. The CDR3 nucleotides read TGTGCCAGCAGCCAAGACAAATATAAGGCAAACTATGGCTACACCTTC.

This clone was counted between two and nine times. This chain connects TRBV9 to TRBJ2-1; TRBD1 matches at 10 bases. The CDR3 runs to 17 residues. From germline, CDR1 is SGDLS and CDR2 YYNGEE. Trimming cost V 3 bases and J 0 bases; bases outside gene matches: 6. The DNA of the CDR3 is TGTGCCAGCAGCGCCCCGCGGACAGGGGGCTCCTACAATGAGCAGTTCTTC. Translation gives CASSAPRTGGSYNEQFF. Using reference TRBV9 and TRBJ2-1 for the parts outside the CDR3, the full variable domain is DSGVTQTPKHLITATGQRVTLRCSPRSGDLSVYWYQQSLDQGLQFLIQYYNGEERAKGNILERFSAQQFPDLHSELNLSSLELGDSALYFCASSAPRTGGSYNEQFFGPGTRLTVL.

The CDR3 here is CASSQVTPQVGQGHGYTF. The DNA of the CDR3 is TGCGCCAGCAGCCAAGTTACCCCCCAAGTGGGACAGGGACATGGCTACACCTTC. The chain couples TRBV4-3 to TRBJ1-2, with TRBD1 identical over 9 bases. The V gene end was trimmed by 1 base and the J gene end by 6 bases; junction bases not matched to a gene: 15. This CDR3 contains 18 residues. CDR1 and CDR2 (germline): LGHNA, YSLEER.

The chain combines TRBV5-4 with TRBJ2-1; 8 nucleotides agree with TRBD1. CDR3 length: 15 amino acids. V shed 4 bases, J shed 3 bases, and the junction held 6 bases outside the gene matches. Germline V gene sequence: CDR1 SGHNT, CDR2 YYREEE (reference sequence). CDR3 sequence reads: CASSRGQGFYNEQFF. The DNA for the CDR3 is TGTGCCAGCAGCCGTGGACAGGGATTCTACAATGAGCAGTTCTTC. The full variable domain, with the rest looked up from reference TRBV5-4 and TRBJ2-1, is ETGVTQSPTHLIKTRGQQVTLRCSSQSGHNTVSWYQQALGQGPQFIFQYYREEENGRGNFPPRFSGLQFPNYSSELNVNALELDDSALYLCASSRGQGFYNEQFFGPGTRLTVL.